This T cell receptor beta chain was recovered during a study of CD4 T cell repertoires in COVID-19. Across the whole study: After approximately 10 days of IL-2 expansion, CFSE-low cells were relabeled and restimulated with other coronavirus spikes.

Study-level points and caveats: Between about 7 and 28% of SARS-CoV-2 clonotypes also appeared in SARS-CoV and/or HKU1 spike cultures. Suggested intraclonal diversification: top SARS-CoV-2-reactive clonotypes appeared in two or three memory subsets.

The V end was cut by 0 bases, the J end by 8 bases, with 10 bases between. In germline, CDR1 is LNHDA, CDR2 SQIVND (reference sequence). This CDR3 region has 14 residues. As regards this clone: The antigen remains unidentified.

TCRdb keeps only in-frame clones here, not all; method: immunoSEQ multiplex PCR. The sample carries fewer than 700 clones, approximately 20% recorded once. CFSE-labeled cells were stimulated with autologous monocytes plus recombinant SARS-CoV-2 spike or nucleoprotein. The V and J genes are TRBV19 and TRBJ1-4; D remains unclear. The receptor comes from a human donor who had COVID-19. Specimen: circulating follicular helper CD4+ T cells, cultured in vitro, collected after recovery from COVID-19. The DNA for the CDR3 is TGTGCCAGTAGTATAGAGGGTATGGGGGAAAAACTGTTTTTT. Translating it yields CASSIEGMGEKLFF. Full variable domain (remainder filled in from reference TRBV19 and TRBJ1-4): DGGITQSPKYLFRKEGQNVTLSCEQNLNHDAMYWYRQDPGQGLRLIYYSQIVNDFQKGDIAEGYSVSREKKESFPLTVTSAQKNPTAFYLCASSIEGMGEKLFFGSGTQLSVL.